This passage covers 10 T cell receptor beta chains from one sample sequenced in a study of a mutant IDH1 vaccine in newly diagnosed glioma. Noted time point: baseline, week 1 (first vaccination visit). Specified treatment: pre-vaccination baseline after standard-of-care therapy. Assay used: immunoSEQ multiplex PCR; TCRdb lists only in-frame clones, some missing. This table holds fewer than 50,000 clones, 75% to 85% found once. This specimen consisted of PBMCs, obtained from a glioma patient treated with radiotherapy, temozolomide or both. These receptors were obtained from a man between 35 and 55 years old with glioma. Some clones in this sample may be carry-over from other donors' samples.

This clone was picked up one time. The rearrangement joins TRBV27 to TRBJ2-1; 7 bases map to TRBD1. V was pared by 8 bases and J by 0 bases, with 19 bases of the junction left unmatched. Germline loops: CDR1 MNHEY, CDR2 SMNVEV (reference sequence). The CDR3 has 19 amino acids. The CDR3 spells CASRKGKSGTESSYNEQFF. The CDR3 region has the DNA TGTGCCAGCCGCAAAGGGAAATCCGGGACAGAGAGCTCCTACAATGAGCAGTTCTTC.

This chain joins TRBV29-1 and TRBJ1-1; D gene uncertain. The CDR3 sequence is 16 residues long. V lost 2 bases and J 2 bases, leaving 18 bases between the germline ends. The germline V gene has CDR1 SQVTM and CDR2 ANQGSEA. CDR3 amino acids: CSVEMFGIGSNTEAFF. For the CDR3, the DNA is TGCAGCGTTGAAATGTTCGGGATAGGGAGCAACACTGAAGCTTTCTTT.

This clone was picked up one time. The gene calls are TRBV6-1 and TRBJ1-3; no firm D call. V gave up 1 base and J gave up 0 bases, with 7 bases separating them. Germline V gene data show CDR1 as MNHNS and CDR2 as SASEGT. CDR3 length equals 15 residues. The CDR3: CASSEGFYSGNTIYF. The CDR3 coding sequence is TGTGCCAGCAGTGAAGGGTTCTACTCTGGAAACACCATATATTTT.

The chain carries TRBV15 and TRBJ1-3, with 9 bases aligning to TRBD1. The CDR3 spans 15 residues. V shed 0 bases and J 7 bases; nucleotides not matched to a gene: 4. Germline CDR1 is LNHNV and CDR2 is YYDKDF (reference sequence). This chain's CDR3 is CATSREGQGGNTIYF. The DNA for the CDR3 is TGTGCCACCAGCAGAGAGGGACAGGGTGGCAACACCATATATTTT. Together with reference TRBV15 and TRBJ1-3, the CDR3 gives the full variable domain: DAMVIQNPRYQVTQFGKPVTLSCSQTLNHNVMYWYQQKSSQAPKLLFHYYDKDFNNEADTPDNFQSRRPNTSFCFLDIRSPGLGDTAMYLCATSREGQGGNTIYFGEGSWLTVV.

V and J are TRBV25-1 and TRBJ1-2; D remains ambiguous. V was pared by 0 bases and J by 6 bases, with 8 bases between. Germline loops: CDR1 MGHDK, CDR2 SYGVNS. The CDR3 has 13 residues. The CDR3 sequence: CASSEYMRDGYTF. CDR3 in DNA: TGTGCCAGCAGTGAATATATGCGAGATGGCTACACCTTC.

The chain employs TRBV5-6 and TRBJ2-7; D is unresolved. This CDR3 comprises 15 residues. Trimming removed 0 bases from V and 0 bases from J, with 10 bases in between. The germline V gene encodes CDR1 SGHDT and CDR2 YYEEEE. CDR3 coding DNA: TGTGCCAGCAGCTTGGTTTCAGTGAGCTCCTACGAGCAGTACTTC. It specifies CASSLVSVSSYEQYF. Together with reference TRBV5-6 and TRBJ2-7, the CDR3 gives the full variable domain: DAGVTQSPTHLIKTRGQQVTLRCSPKSGHDTVSWYQQALGQGPQFIFQYYEEEERQRGNFPDRFSGHQFPNYSSELNVNALLLGDSALYLCASSLVSVSSYEQYFGPGTRLTVT.

The chain carries TRBV9 and TRBJ1-4; possibly TRBD1 for D (6 bases). The germline gives CDR1 SGDLS, CDR2 YYNGEE. Trimming pared 3 bases from V and 3 bases from J, leaving 18 bases between. This CDR3 comprises 17 residues. CDR3 sequence reads: CASSALEGGRPNEKLFF. Here the CDR3 DNA reads TGTGCCAGCAGCGCCCTGGAAGGGGGTAGGCCTAATGAAAAACTGTTTTTT. Full variable domain (outside the CDR3, taken from reference TRBV9 and TRBJ1-4): DSGVTQTPKHLITATGQRVTLRCSPRSGDLSVYWYQQSLDQGLQFLIQYYNGEERAKGNILERFSAQQFPDLHSELNLSSLELGDSALYFCASSALEGGRPNEKLFFGSGTQLSVL.

CDR3 residues: CASSPLGRVDQPQHF. The CDR3 region has the DNA TGTGCCAGCAGCCCCCTGGGCAGGGTAGATCAGCCCCAGCATTTT. The V call is TRBV7-2, the J call TRBJ1-5, with D maybe TRBD1 (5 bases). V dropped 5 bases and J dropped 5 bases, with 16 bases sitting between them. The CDR3 extends over 15 amino acids. Germline assignment: CDR1 SGHTA and CDR2 FQGNSA.

The gene calls are TRBV29-1 and TRBJ2-5; D gene uncertain. Trimming left V 8 bases short and J 1 base short, with 8 bases between. The CDR3 runs 11 residues. Per the germline V gene, CDR1 is SQVTM and CDR2 is ANQGSEA. The CDR3 DNA follows: TGCAGCCCCAGGTTCCAAGAGACCCAGTACTTC. It yields the protein CSPRFQETQYF.

CDR3 sequence: CASSARDIVPPLHF. Written as DNA, the CDR3 is TGTGCCAGCAGTGCTCGGGATATAGTCCCACCCCTCCACTTT. V gene TRBV6-1 combines with J gene TRBJ1-6; D gene uncertain. The ends were cut back, 4 bases at V and 11 bases at J, with 15 bases in the middle. The CDR3 sequence is 14 residues long. Germline V gives CDR1 MNHNS, CDR2 SASEGT.